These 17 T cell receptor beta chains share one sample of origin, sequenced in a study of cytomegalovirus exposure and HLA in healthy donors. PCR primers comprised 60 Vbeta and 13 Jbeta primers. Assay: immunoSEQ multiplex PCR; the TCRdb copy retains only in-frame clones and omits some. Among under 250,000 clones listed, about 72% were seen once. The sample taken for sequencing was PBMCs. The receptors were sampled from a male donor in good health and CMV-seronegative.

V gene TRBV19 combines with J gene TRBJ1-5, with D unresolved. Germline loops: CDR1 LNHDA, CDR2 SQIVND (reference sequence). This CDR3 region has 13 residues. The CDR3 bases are TGTGCGGCCAGTTCTCATAGCAATCAGCCCCAGCATTTT. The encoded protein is CAASSHSNQPQHF.

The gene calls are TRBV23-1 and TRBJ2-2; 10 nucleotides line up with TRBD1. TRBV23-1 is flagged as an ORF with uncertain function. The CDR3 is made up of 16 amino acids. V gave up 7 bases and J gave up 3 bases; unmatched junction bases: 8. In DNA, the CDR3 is TGCGCCAGCACCCCGCGGGGGACAGGGGACACCGGGGAGCTGTTTTTT. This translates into CASTPRGTGDTGELFF.

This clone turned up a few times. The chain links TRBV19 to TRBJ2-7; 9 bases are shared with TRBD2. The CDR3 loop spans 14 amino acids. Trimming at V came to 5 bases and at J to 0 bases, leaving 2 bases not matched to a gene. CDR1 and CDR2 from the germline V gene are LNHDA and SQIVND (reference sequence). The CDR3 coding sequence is TGTGCCAGTAGTGCGGGAGGGCCCTCCTACGAGCAGTACTTC. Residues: CASSAGGPSYEQYF. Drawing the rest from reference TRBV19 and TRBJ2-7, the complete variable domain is DGGITQSPKYLFRKEGQNVTLSCEQNLNHDAMYWYRQDPGQGLRLIYYSQIVNDFQKGDIAEGYSVSREKKESFPLTVTSAQKNPTAFYLCASSAGGPSYEQYFGPGTRLTVT.

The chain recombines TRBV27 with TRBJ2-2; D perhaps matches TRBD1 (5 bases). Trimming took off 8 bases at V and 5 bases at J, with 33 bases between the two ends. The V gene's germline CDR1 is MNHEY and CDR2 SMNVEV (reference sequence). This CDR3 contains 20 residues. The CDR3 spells CASASLLFSGALIRTGELFF. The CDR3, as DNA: TGTGCCAGCGCATCCTTATTATTTTCTGGGGCGCTTATTCGGACCGGGGAGCTGTTTTTT.

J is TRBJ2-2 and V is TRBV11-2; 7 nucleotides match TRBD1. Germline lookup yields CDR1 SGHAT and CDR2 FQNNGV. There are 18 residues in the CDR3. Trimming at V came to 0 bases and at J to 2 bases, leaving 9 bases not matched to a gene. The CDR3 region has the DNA TGTGCCAGCAGCTTAGACCAACTGGGGACAGCCAACACCGGGGAGCTGTTTTTT. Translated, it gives CASSLDQLGTANTGELFF.

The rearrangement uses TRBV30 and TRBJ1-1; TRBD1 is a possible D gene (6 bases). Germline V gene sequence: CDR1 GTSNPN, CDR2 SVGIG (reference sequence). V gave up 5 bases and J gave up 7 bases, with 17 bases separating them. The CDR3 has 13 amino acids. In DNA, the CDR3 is TGTGCCTGGCTCGTTCAGGGGCCAATTGAAGCTTTCTTT. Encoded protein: CAWLVQGPIEAFF.

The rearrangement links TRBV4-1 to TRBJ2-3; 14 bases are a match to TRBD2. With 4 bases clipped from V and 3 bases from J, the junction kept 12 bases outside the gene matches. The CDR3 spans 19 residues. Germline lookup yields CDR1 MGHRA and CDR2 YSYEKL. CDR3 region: CASSPEGLAGARKTDTQYF. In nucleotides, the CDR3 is TGCGCCAGCAGCCCGGAGGGACTAGCGGGAGCTCGGAAGACAGATACGCAGTATTTT.

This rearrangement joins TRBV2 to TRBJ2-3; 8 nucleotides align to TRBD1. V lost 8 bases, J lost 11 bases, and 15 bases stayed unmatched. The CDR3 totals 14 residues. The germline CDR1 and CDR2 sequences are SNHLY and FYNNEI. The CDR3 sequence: CASGGRQGSEVQYF. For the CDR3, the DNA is TGTGCCAGCGGAGGAAGACAGGGGTCGGAAGTGCAGTATTTT. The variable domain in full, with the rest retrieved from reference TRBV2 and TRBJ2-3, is EPEVTQTPSHQVTQMGQEVILRCVPISNHLYFYWYRQILGQKVEFLVSFYNNEISEKSEIFDDQFSVERPDGSNFTLKIRSTKLEDSAMYFCASGGRQGSEVQYFGPGTRLTVL.

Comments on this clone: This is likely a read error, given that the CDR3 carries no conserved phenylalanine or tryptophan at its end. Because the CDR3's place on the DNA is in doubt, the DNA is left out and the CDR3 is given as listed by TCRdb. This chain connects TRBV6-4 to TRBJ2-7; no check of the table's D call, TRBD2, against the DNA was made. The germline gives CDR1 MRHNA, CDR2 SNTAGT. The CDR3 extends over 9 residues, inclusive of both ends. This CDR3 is CASSDIPGG.

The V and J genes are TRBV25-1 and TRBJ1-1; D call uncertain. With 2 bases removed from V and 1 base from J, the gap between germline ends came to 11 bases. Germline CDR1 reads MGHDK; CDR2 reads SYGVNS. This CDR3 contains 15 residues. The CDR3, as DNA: TGTGCCAGCAGTGAAAGTAGTTGGTCGAACACTGAAGCTTTCTTT. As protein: CASSESSWSNTEAFF.

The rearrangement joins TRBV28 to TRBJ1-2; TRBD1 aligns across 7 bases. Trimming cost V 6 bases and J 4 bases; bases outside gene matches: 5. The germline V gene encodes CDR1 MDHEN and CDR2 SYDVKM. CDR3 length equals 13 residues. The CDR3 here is CASRTGVGYGYTF. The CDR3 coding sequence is TGTGCCAGCAGAACAGGGGTCGGCTATGGCTACACCTTC.

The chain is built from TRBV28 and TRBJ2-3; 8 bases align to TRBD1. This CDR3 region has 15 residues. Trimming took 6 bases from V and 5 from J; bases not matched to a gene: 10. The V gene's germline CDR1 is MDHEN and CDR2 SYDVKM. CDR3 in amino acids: CASRENRGSGDTQYF. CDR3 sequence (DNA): TGTGCCAGCAGAGAAAACAGGGGGTCGGGAGATACGCAGTATTTT.

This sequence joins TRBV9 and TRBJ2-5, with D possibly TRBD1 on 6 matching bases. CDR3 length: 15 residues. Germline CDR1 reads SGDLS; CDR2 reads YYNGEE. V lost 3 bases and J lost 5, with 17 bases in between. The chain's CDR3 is CASSGLSRGTETQYF. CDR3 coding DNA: TGTGCCAGCAGCGGTTTGTCCAGGGGAACGGAGACCCAGTACTTC.

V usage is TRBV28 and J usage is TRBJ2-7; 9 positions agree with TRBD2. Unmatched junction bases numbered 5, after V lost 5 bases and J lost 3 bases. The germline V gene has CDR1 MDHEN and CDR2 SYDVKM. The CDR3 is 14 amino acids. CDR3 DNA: TGTGCCAGCAGTCCAACACTAGCGGGCTACGAGCAGTACTTC. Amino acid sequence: CASSPTLAGYEQYF. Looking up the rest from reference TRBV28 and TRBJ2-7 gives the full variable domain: DVKVTQSSRYLVKRTGEKVFLECVQDMDHENMFWYRQDPGLGLRLIYFSYDVKMKEKGDIPEGYSVSREKKERFSLILESASTNQTSMYLCASSPTLAGYEQYFGPGTRLTVT.

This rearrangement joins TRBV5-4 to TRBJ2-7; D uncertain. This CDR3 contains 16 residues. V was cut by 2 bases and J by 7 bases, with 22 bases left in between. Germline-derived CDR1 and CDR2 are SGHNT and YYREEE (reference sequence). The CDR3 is CASSFSPDPRIWEQYF. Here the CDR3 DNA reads TGTGCCAGCAGCTTTAGCCCAGACCCCCGAATATGGGAGCAGTACTTC.

CDR3 DNA: TGTGCCACCAGCAGAGATCACGGAGTGAGCGAAAAACTGTTTTTT. Residues: CATSRDHGVSEKLFF. This chain connects TRBV15 to TRBJ1-4; D is undetermined. With 0 bases removed from V and 8 bases from J, the gap between germline ends came to 13 bases. This CDR3 has 15 amino acids. Germline assignment: CDR1 LNHNV and CDR2 YYDKDF (reference sequence).

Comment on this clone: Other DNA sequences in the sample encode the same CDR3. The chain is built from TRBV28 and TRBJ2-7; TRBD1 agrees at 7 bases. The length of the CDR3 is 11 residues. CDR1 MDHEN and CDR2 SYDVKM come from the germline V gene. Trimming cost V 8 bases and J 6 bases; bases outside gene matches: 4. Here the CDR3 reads CASQTGPEQYF. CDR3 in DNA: TGTGCCAGCCAGACAGGGCCCGAGCAGTACTTC. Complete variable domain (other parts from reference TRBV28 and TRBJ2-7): DVKVTQSSRYLVKRTGEKVFLECVQDMDHENMFWYRQDPGLGLRLIYFSYDVKMKEKGDIPEGYSVSREKKERFSLILESASTNQTSMYLCASQTGPEQYFGPGTRLTVT.